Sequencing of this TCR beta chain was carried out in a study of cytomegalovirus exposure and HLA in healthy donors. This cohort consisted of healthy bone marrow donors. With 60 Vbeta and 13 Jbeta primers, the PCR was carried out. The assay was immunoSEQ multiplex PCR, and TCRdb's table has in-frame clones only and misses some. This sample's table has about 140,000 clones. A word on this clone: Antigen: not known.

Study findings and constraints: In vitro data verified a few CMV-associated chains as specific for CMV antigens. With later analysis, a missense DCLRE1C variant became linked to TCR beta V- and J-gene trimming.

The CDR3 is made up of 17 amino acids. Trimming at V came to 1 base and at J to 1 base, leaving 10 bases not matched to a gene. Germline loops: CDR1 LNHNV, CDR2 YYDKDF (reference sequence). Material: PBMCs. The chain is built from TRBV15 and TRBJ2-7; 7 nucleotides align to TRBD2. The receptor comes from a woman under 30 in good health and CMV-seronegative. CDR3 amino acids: CATSRAFGQGLSYEQYF. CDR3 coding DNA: TGTGCCACCAGCAGAGCGTTTGGGCAGGGACTATCCTACGAGCAGTACTTC.